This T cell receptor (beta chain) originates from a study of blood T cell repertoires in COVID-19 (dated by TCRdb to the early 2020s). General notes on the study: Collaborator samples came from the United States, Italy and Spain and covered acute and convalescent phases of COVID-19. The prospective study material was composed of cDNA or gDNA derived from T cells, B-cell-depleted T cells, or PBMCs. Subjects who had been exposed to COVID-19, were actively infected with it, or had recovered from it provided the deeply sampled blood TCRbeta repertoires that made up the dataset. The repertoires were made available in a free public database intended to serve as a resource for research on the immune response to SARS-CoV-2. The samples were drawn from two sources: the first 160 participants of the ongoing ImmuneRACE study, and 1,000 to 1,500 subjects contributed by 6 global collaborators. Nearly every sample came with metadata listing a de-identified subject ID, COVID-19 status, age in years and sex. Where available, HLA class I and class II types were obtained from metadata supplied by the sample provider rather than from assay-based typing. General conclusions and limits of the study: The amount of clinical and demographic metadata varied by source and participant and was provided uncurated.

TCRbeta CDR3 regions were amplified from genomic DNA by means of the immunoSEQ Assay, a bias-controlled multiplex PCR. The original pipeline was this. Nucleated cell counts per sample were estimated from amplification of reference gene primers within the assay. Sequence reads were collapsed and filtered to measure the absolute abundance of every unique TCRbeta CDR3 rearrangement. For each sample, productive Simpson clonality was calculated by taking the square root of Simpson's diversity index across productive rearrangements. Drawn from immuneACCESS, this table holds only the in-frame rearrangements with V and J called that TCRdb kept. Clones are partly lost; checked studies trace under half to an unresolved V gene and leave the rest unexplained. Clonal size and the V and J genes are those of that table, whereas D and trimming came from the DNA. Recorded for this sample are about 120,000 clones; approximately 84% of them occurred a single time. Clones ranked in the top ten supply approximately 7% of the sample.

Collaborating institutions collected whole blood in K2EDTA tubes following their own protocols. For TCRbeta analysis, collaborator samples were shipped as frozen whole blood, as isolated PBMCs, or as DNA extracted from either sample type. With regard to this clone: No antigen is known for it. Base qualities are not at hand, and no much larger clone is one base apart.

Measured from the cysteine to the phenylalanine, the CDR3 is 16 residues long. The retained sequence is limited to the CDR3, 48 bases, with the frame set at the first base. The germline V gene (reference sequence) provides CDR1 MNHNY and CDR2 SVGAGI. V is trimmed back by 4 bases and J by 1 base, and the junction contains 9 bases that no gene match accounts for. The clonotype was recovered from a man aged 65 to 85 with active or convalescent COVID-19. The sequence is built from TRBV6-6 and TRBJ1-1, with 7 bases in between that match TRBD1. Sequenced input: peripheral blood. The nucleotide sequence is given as TGTGCCAGCAGTTCGACGTACAGGGGCACGAACACTGAAGCTTTCTTT. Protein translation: CASSSTYRGTNTEAFF.